The source of this T cell receptor beta chain is a study of OX40 agonist ivuxolimab in advanced cancers. Some background on the complete study: Ivuxolimab, which targeted the costimulatory receptor OX40 (CD134), was an agonistic, fully human IgG2 monoclonal antibody. Intravenous ivuxolimab was administered to patients every 2 weeks at six dose levels: 0.01, 0.1, 0.3, 1.5, 3 and 10 mg/kg. Of the roughly 50 dose-escalation patients, hepatocellular carcinoma was present in about 20, melanoma in approximately 15, renal cell carcinoma in 9 and head and neck cancer in 9. In the dose-escalation cohort, more than 75% of patients were male, and the mean age was about 55 years, with a range of about 23 to 90. Patients were allowed to have had prior anti-PD-1, anti-PD-L1 or anti-CTLA-4 therapy, and around 40% of the dose-escalation patients had previously received checkpoint inhibitors. Partial responses were achieved by three dose-escalation patients, of whom one had hepatocellular carcinoma and two had cutaneous melanoma. Peripheral TCRbeta sequencing aimed to test whether ivuxolimab altered TCR sequence diversity and caused clonal T-cell expansion. The monotherapy dose-escalation portion (N ≈ 50 patients) of the phase I ivuxolimab trial is reported in the paper. Beyond this particular receptor, the publication reports: The antigen specificity of the peripheral T cells that underwent clonal expansion was not determined. After ivuxolimab, CD8+ T cells had more expanded clones than CD4+ T cells on average. Low levels of normalized T-cell clonal expansion were also seen in some patients who did not respond. At doses of 0.1 to 3.0 mg/kg, clonal expansion of both CD4+ and CD8+ T cells in blood was seen between baseline and week 6. Partial responders in the 0.1-3.0 mg/kg groups had among the lowest normalized peripheral clonal expansion, especially among CD8+ T cells.

Genomic DNA was isolated from the sorted cells so that the TCRbeta CDR3 region could be sequenced. TCRbeta CDR3 regions were sequenced using the immunoSEQ Assay. TCRdb took this table from immuneACCESS and kept in-frame rearrangements with V and J called. Such tables lack part of the clones; where checked against another copy, unresolved V genes explain under half of the gap, and the rest is unexplained. This sample is represented by approximately 57,000 clones; approximately 83% of them were singletons. Of the sample, roughly 3.2% falls within the top ten clones. Concerning this clone: Its recognized antigen is unknown. No quality values exist for individual bases; no much larger clone is one base distant.

V lost 3 bases and J lost 7 bases; the stretch between them is 18 bases long. CDR3 length: 15 amino acids, cysteine to phenylalanine. Solely the CDR3 DNA is kept, with 45 bases framed from the first base. CDR1 and CDR2 (SGHAT, FQNNGV) derive from the germline V gene. Patients with a history of autoimmune disease or receiving systemic immunosuppression were excluded from the trial. In every dose cohort, peripheral blood was drawn for TCR sequencing at baseline, cycle 4 day 1, and cycle 7 day 1. The samples were taken from a phase I, first-in-human, multicenter, open-label dose-escalation trial of ivuxolimab. Adults with locally advanced or metastatic melanoma, renal cell carcinoma, hepatocellular carcinoma or head and neck squamous cell carcinoma were enrolled in the trial. Before TCR sequencing, CD4+ T cells and CD8+ T cells were sorted from peripheral blood as separate populations.

The origin of this receptor is an adult with an advanced solid tumor such as melanoma, head and neck, liver or kidney cancer. Rearrangement joined TRBV11-2 to TRBJ2-5, with TRBD1 as a weak D call on 7 bases. The material sequenced was CD4+ or CD8+ T cells sorted from blood, taken in a trial of the OX40 agonist ivuxolimab. The CDR3 here reads CASSFTLRQGGTQYF. The DNA reads as follows: TGTGCCAGCAGCTTCACCCTGAGACAGGGAGGGACCCAGTACTTC.